Listed below are T cell receptor beta chains from one sample, sequenced in a study of cytomegalovirus exposure and HLA in healthy donors. The repertoire was sequenced with immunoSEQ multiplex PCR; TCRdb's copy has only in-frame clones and lacks some. Here the sample spans some 120,000 clones, 80% to 85% being singletons. The sequenced sample was PBMCs. The receptors were gathered from a human donor in good health. CDR3s include the opening cysteine and the closing phenylalanine or tryptophan.

>TRBV28|TRBJ2-1
CASIPLDRHEQFF
>TRBV7-3|TRBJ2-2
CASSFSQTSTGELFF
>TRBV5-6|TRBJ1-2
CASSFTVGTPNGYTF
>TRBV2|TRBJ1-2
CASRRGGLGGYTF
>TRBV6-1|TRBJ1-3
CASSRDATGNTIYF
>TRBV6-1|TRBJ1-1
CASSGQEAFF
>TRBV28|TRBJ2-1
CASSFTTTYNEQFF
>TRBV7-8|TRBJ1-2
CASSSGGVRGYTF
>TRBV4-1|TRBJ2-7
CASSQEGTGSYEQYF
>TRBV4-1|TRBJ2-7
CASSYLAGTSTYEQYF
>TRBV5-3|TRBJ1-1
CARSSQTDNTEAFF
>TRBV4-2|.
CASSQARASGGSYEQYF
>TRBV5-4|TRBJ1-2
CASSLVQAQGGYTF
>TRBV7-3|TRBJ1-3
CASSLGGSSGNTIYF
>TRBV5-4|TRBJ2-7
CASSKGLAGGLEQYF
>TRBV5-3|TRBJ2-7
CARSFYHLYVGGIYEQYF
>TRBV4-1|TRBJ1-6
CASSQDRVNSPLHF
>TRBV18|TRBJ2-2
CASSPSFVGGANTGELFF
>TRBV7-6|TRBJ2-1
CASSVGWGRGYNEQFF
>TRBV5-1|TRBJ2-2
CASSLDPGTGVVAGELFF